This is a list of T cell receptor beta chains from one sample in a study of control samples from healthy donors and cancer patients. The assay was immunoSEQ multiplex PCR, and TCRdb's table has in-frame clones only and misses some. The profile shows approximately 90,000 clones, 70% to 85% of them singletons. The specimen sequenced was PBMCs. These receptors were taken from a man between 70 and 80 years old with lung cancer. Each CDR3 is given with its conserved first and last residue. Fields, in order: J gene, clone size, D gene, V gene, CDR3 protein, CDR3 DNA. A D gene is named only where the DNA matches it firmly. Size tells how often a clone was seen (once, few, many) or the class of an expanded clone, and some rows leave it out.

TRBJ2-7,once,.,TRBV7-9,CASSLGQGPSYEQYF,TGTGCCAGCAGCTTAGGGCAGGGGCCGTCCTACGAGCAGTACTTC
TRBJ2-7,few,TRBD1,TRBV5-1,CASSYQTGERSYEQYF,TGCGCCAGCAGCTACCAGACAGGGGAAAGGTCCTACGAGCAGTACTTC
TRBJ2-1,.,.,TRBV29-1,CNIRGAPYNEQFF,TGCAATATCCGGGGGGCGCCTTACAATGAGCAGTTCTTC
TRBJ1-6,once,.,TRBV25-1,CASSARSTLHF,TGTGCCAGCAGTGCCCGTTCGACCCTCCACTTT
TRBJ2-7,.,.,TRBV5-8,CASSLTTYEQYF,TGTGCCAGCAGCTTGACCACCTACGAGCAGTACTTC
TRBJ1-6,.,TRBD1,TRBV11-2,CASSRWDRGLWNSPLHF,TGTGCCAGCAGCCGGTGGGACAGGGGACTCTGGAATTCACCCCTCCACTTT
TRBJ2-1,.,TRBD2,TRBV30,CAGAWAGGRNEQFF,TGTGCCGGGGCTTGGGCGGGGGGGCGGAATGAGCAGTTCTTC
TRBJ2-6,.,TRBD1,TRBV19,CASNAVERGQGARGANVLTF,TGTGCCAGTAACGCTGTCGAGAGGGGACAGGGGGCGCGCGGGGCCAACGTCCTGACTTTC
TRBJ2-7,.,.,TRBV25-1,CASSVGSYEQYF,TGTGCCAGCAGTGTGGGCTCCTACGAGCAGTACTTC
TRBJ2-3,.,.,TRBV14,CASSQVTESTDTQYF,TGTGCCAGCAGCCAAGTCACAGAGAGCACAGATACGCAGTATTTT
TRBJ2-7,.,.,TRBV6-6,CASSYRRDEQYF,TGTGCCAGCAGTTACAGGCGGGACGAGCAGTACTTC
TRBJ1-1,.,.,TRBV5-6,CGTLLRGRDDTEAFF,TGTGGCACTCTTCTGAGGGGGAGGGATGACACTGAAGCTTTCTTT
TRBJ1-5,.,.,TRBV6-6,CASSYSTPGSGPQHF,TGTGCCAGCAGTTACTCGACGCCGGGGAGTGGGCCCCAGCATTTT
TRBJ2-2,few,.,TRBV11-3,CASSLDPLSRELFF,TGTGCCAGCAGCTTAGATCCCCTTTCACGGGAGCTGTTTTTT
TRBJ1-4,.,TRBD1,TRBV5-8,CASSRSTGFGEKLFF,TGTGCCAGCAGCCGATCGACAGGGTTTGGCGAAAAACTGTTTTTT
TRBJ1-3,.,.,TRBV18,CASSQKQGPTGNTIYF,TGTGCCAGCTCACAAAAACAGGGTCCGACTGGAAACACCATATATTTT